A single T cell receptor beta chain is shown here with its context. Its antigen is unknown. Base quality data are lacking; no much larger clone is found one base away. The data were obtained in a study of cytomegalovirus exposure and HLA in healthy donors (dated 2017 in TCRdb). Study-wide context: An earlier analysis of roughly 500 of the donors reported roughly 300 Gb of sequence data and 100 million to 140 million unique TCR beta sequences from roughly 200 million T cells. An early release covering about 600 HLA-typed donors comprised roughly 300 gigabases of sequencing data and about 90 million unique TCR sequences. Of the approximately 400 genotyped donors, 81% were placed in the genetic ancestry cluster associated with self-reported Caucasian donors. The study aimed to test whether signatures of past pathogen exposure could be identified by cataloging public T cell receptors. The study used immunosequencing to profile the T cell repertoires of around 600 subjects and linked those repertoires to cytomegalovirus serostatus. Along with the approximately 620-subject first cohort, a separate validation cohort of about 110 different subjects was used. High-throughput TCR immunosequencing, statistical association of individual TCRs with disease status, and machine learning were combined to predict cytomegalovirus infection status. A later analysis re-analyzed previously published TCR beta repertoires from 666 donors and added high-resolution HLA genotyping to study TCR occurrence patterns. Rather than drawing on any new phenotypic data, the later analysis identified candidate immune exposures from TCR beta sequences and the way those sequences occurred across donors. An earlier analysis of 587 of the donors used high-throughput TCR beta sequencing to judge whether each TCR beta V gene segment behaved as functional or pseudogenic. Alongside the repertoire data, information on donor age, sex, ethnicity and CMV serostatus was compiled. Genome-wide SNP genotypes for about 60% of the roughly 670 donors were used in a later genetic analysis, which treated that subset as a discovery cohort. All discovery cohort repertoires had been generated on a single sequencing platform. HLA typing included class I and class II loci at four-digit resolution. Typing coverage differed by locus: A, B, C, DRB1 and DQB1 were typed in roughly 629-640 donors, DQA1 in about 560, DPA1 in nearly 610, and DPB1 in around 440. Because of strong linkage in the cohort, roughly five DR-DQ haplotypes were treated as single units for association and clustering. Among about 410 genotyped donors of the cohort, an average of roughly 230,000 unique TCR beta nucleotide sequences was sequenced per donor, of which roughly 17% were non-productive. Points the paper makes about the study in general: In the study, some 160 TCR beta chains were listed as associated with cytomegalovirus. Because the 87-base-pair reads could not distinguish some IMGT-functional V segments, including TRBV6-2 and TRBV6-3, those segments were excluded. CMV serostatus was the only immune exposure information available for the cohort. The authors suggested that the approach could potentially be generalized to other disease states and immunological phenotypes. Assigning TCR associations to individual alleles was difficult when HLA alleles, especially DR and DQ, strongly co-occurred. According to a later genetic analysis, donors in an Asian-associated ancestry cluster had fewer N-insertions in productive TCRs than the roughly 700-donor mean. In this cohort, only TCR beta chains were sequenced, and detectable features were limited by the absence of alpha or paired-chain data. An earlier analysis of some 590 of the donors showed that most TCR beta V segments appeared in productive rearrangements either about 87% or about 30% of the time, which broadly matched IMGT annotations. Linkage disequilibrium might explain the correlated functional status among segregating V segments, but an unknown experimental factor could not be excluded. An association between a missense DCLRE1C variant and V-gene and J-gene trimming of TCR beta chains was found in a later genetic analysis and replicated in an independent cohort. Sequencing depth was assumed to be roughly uniform across donors in the presence/absence analyses, though that assumption may not hold. Compared with equally common non-associated chains, HLA-associated TCR beta chains in a later analysis were more clonally expanded and had lower generation probabilities. Several of the top co-occurrence clusters appeared to be linked to parvovirus B19, influenza, CMV and Epstein-Barr virus, according to a later analysis. Because some donors lacked HLA typing at each locus, the association tests relied only on the typed subset. According to a later analysis, most CMV-associated TCR beta chains appeared to be HLA-restricted, and the HLA associations seemed to be driven largely by CMV exposure. Because counts were too low, 15 to 20 rarely observed V segments, including chromosome 9 orphons, were excluded from the earlier analysis of a few hundred of the donors. The classifier was reported to diagnose cytomegalovirus status with high specificity and sensitivity in both the original and validation cohorts. Most TCR sequences were observed very rarely across donors, whereas some public TCRs were present in many individuals. In a later analysis, TCR association rates were found to vary across HLA loci, with the most associated TCRs seen for DRB1 alleles and the fewest for HLA-C alleles. A further reported finding was that TCR beta sequences accurately predicted the HLA-A and HLA-B alleles for most subjects in the first cohort. In a later analysis, about 17,000 TCR beta sequences were associated with specific HLA alleles at a false discovery rate of 0.05. A cluster of highly shared sequence variants was judged likely to represent a technical artifact of the sequencing pipeline. In vitro tests confirmed that a few of the cytomegalovirus-associated TCR beta chains recognize cytomegalovirus antigens.

The cohort was made up of about 670 healthy bone marrow donors. Cohort members were all nominally healthy when sampled, although unrecorded immune exposures were likely present. The donor was CMV seronegative and belonged to the group of under 400 seronegative cohort members. Each donor provided a peripheral blood sample, and peripheral blood mononuclear cells were used for TCR beta sequencing. The Qiagen DNeasy Blood Extraction Kit was used to extract genomic DNA from the blood cell samples. The method was the immunoSEQ multiplex PCR assay. The multiplex PCR relied on a mix of 60 forward primers for TCR Vbeta segments and 13 reverse primers for TCR Jbeta segments. The CDR3 region of rearranged TCR beta genes was amplified from genomic DNA by a multiplex PCR assay. On the Illumina HiSeq System, the amplified TCR beta libraries were sequenced as 87-base-pair reads. In the paper's pipeline: A later analysis counted tens of millions of unique TCR beta chains across the 550 to 700 repertoires, and about 10 million of these chains were shared by at least two donors. To remove PCR and sequencing errors, raw reads were error-corrected and collapsed into unique sequences using a nearest-neighbor algorithm that merged closely related sequences. Alignment of CDR3 sequences to IMGT reference sequences was used to assign V, D and J gene segments. For a sequence to be retained, a match of at least six nucleotides to both a V gene segment and a J gene segment was required. A rearrangement counted as productive if the CDR3 had no stop codons and remained in frame with V and J, and every other rearrangement counted as non-productive. CDR3 was defined according to IMGT convention as the region running from the second conserved V-encoded cysteine to the conserved J-encoded phenylalanine. In an earlier analysis of approximately 500 of the donors, sequences lacking an unambiguous match to a single V gene segment were excluded. An earlier analysis of about 600 of the donors called V segments functional above 56.7% productive rearrangements and segregating when the between-donor standard deviation exceeded 5%. To diagnose cytomegalovirus status from the catalog of TCR beta chain sequences, a statistical classification framework was built. A later analysis assigned V and J genes by comparing TCR nucleotide sequences with IMGT/GENE-DB human TR gene sequences. Using the TCRdist pipeline, a later analysis assigned CDR3 sequences along with most-parsimonious VDJ recombination scenarios. In a later analysis, each TCR beta chain was defined by its CDR3 amino acid sequence together with its V-gene family, and reads lacking a unique V-gene family were excluded. To address suspected cross-contamination and a sequencing artifact, a later analysis removed 450 to 700 highly shared, low-generation-probability nucleotide sequences. For each public chain, a later analysis derived a clonal expansion index from normalized ranks of inferred template counts within each repertoire. In a later analysis, generation probabilities were computed with a VDJ recombination model fitted to out-of-frame rearrangements, and the resulting probabilities were checked against IGoR. In a later analysis, hypergeometric tests were used to score TCR-TCR, TCR-HLA and TCR-CMV co-occurrence, with a repertoire-size bias correction applied to TCR pairs. To estimate false discovery rates, a later analysis permuted the HLA or CMV assignments 20 times. In a later analysis, co-occurring TCRs were grouped using DBSCAN, and TCRdist sequence similarity was added for clustering within HLA-allele-positive subsets. Repertoires with fewer than 30,000 or more than 120,000 public chains, plus five repertoires with anomalous nucleotide sharing, were excluded from co-occurrence clustering. TCRdb took this table from immuneACCESS and kept in-frame rearrangements with V and J called. Such tables lack part of the clones; where checked against another copy, unresolved V genes explain under half of the gap, and the rest is unexplained. The V and J calls and the clone size are those of that table, but D and trimming were determined from the DNA. The sample contains about 120,000 clones, around 86% of them found a single time. The ten largest clones add up to 3% to 4% of the sample.

The CDR3, from cysteine to phenylalanine, totals 14 residues. Kept here is only the CDR3 DNA, which spans 42 bases and is read in frame from base 1. The germline V gene supplies CDR1 MNHEY and CDR2 SVGAGI. The trim is 2 bases for V and 8 bases for J, with a gap of 15 bases between the germline ends. The material sequenced was PBMCs. The sequence links TRBV6-5 to TRBJ1-2; perhaps TRBD1 is the D gene, with 6 bases matching. The receptor's source is a woman aged 25 to 45 in good health and CMV-seronegative. The bases read TGTGCCAGCAGTTACGGTACAGGGATCGAGGGCTACACCTTC. Its translation reads: CASSYGTGIEGYTF.